This TCR beta chain was observed in a study of blood T cell repertoires in COVID-19. Study as a whole: Spain, Italy and the United States supplied samples that represented acute and convalescent COVID-19. From T cells, B-cell-depleted T cells, or PBMCs came the material, which was cDNA or gDNA.

Authors' data handling: It was from reference gene primer amplification that nucleated cell counts were estimated. Produced via immunoSEQ multiplex PCR; TCRdb's table is partial and in-frame only. For V, J and clone size, that table is used; D and trimming come from the DNA. The data show some 300,000 clones, approximately 88% seen once. The germline gives CDR1 GTSNPN, CDR2 SVGIG (reference sequence). Trimming removed 5 bases from V and 1 base from J; junction bases left unmatched: 4. The CDR3 consists of 13 residues. The gene calls are TRBV30 and TRBJ1-1, with 7 bases that match TRBD1. The receptor's source is a woman aged 30 to 39 who had recovered from COVID-19. Sequencing was done on a sample of peripheral blood. CDR3 bases: TGTGCCTGGGTGACAGGGCGGAACACTGAAGCTTTCTTT. Amino acids: CAWVTGRNTEAFF.